The T cell receptor beta chain under discussion was sequenced for a study of shared clonotypes between healthy human individuals. Background on the study: The composition of the donors was two women and three men aged 18 to 49.

Extraction of genomic DNA in unsorted samples used approximately 100 million PBMCs. The authors ran the assay at deep level. Genomic DNA (from each subset) was split evenly across several immunoSEQ plates. Sequencing used immunoSEQ multiplex PCR; TCRdb keeps in-frame clones, though not all of them. The table includes 530,000 or so clones, about 75% detected once. The count of this clone is one. The sequenced sample consisted of PBMCs. The receptor's source is a middle-aged woman in good health. Some clones in this sample may be carry-over from other donors' samples.

The DNA for the CDR3 is TGTGCCTGGAGTGCCGGATCGGACACCGCCTACGAGCAGTACTTC. Translated: CAWSAGSDTAYEQYF. The gene calls are TRBV30 and TRBJ2-5, with a weak D call TRBD1 (5 bases). The J call could be wrong; TRBJ2-7 is a better fit for the DNA end. The CDR3 runs 15 residues. Germline CDR1 is GTSNPN and CDR2 is SVGIG (reference sequence).